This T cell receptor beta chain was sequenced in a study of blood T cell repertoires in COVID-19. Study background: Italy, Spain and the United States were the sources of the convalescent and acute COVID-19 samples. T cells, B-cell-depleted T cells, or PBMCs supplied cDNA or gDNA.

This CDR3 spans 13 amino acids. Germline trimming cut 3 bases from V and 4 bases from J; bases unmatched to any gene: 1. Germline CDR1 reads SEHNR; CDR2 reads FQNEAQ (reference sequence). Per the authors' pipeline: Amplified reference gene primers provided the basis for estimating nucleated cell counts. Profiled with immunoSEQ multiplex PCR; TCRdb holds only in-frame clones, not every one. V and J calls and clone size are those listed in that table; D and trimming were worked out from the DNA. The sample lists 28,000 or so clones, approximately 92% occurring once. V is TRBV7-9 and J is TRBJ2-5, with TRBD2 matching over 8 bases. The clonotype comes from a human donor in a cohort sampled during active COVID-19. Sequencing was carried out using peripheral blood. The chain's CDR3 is CASSFSGIETQYF. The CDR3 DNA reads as TGTGCCAGCAGCTTTAGCGGGATAGAGACCCAGTACTTC.